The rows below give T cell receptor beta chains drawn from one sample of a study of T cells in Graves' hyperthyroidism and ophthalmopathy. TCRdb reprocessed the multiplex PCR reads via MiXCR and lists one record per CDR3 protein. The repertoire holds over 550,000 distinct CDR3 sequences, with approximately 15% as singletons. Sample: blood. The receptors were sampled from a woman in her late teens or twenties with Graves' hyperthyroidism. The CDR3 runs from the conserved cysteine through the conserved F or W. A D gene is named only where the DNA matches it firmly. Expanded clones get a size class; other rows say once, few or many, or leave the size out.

CDR3 protein: CSVVRTGGIYGYTF; CDR3 DNA: TGCAGCGTTGTCAGGACAGGGGGCATCTATGGCTACACCTTC; D gene: TRBD1; clone size: few; J gene: TRBJ1-2; V gene: TRBV29-1
CDR3 protein: CASSPGLAATGELFF; CDR3 DNA: TGTGCCAGCAGTCCGGGACTAGCAGCCACCGGGGAGCTGTTTTTT; D gene: TRBD2; clone size: few; J gene: TRBJ2-2; V gene: TRBV11-2
CDR3 protein: CASRNSGGAAETQYF; CDR3 DNA: TGTGCCAGCAGAAATAGCGGGGGGGCGGCCGAGACCCAGTACTTC; D gene: TRBD2; clone size: -; J gene: TRBJ2-5; V gene: TRBV6-2/TRBV6-3
CDR3 protein: CASSSEQGTAFF; CDR3 DNA: TGTGCCAGCAGCTCCGAACAGGGTACAGCTTTCTTT; D gene: -; clone size: many; J gene: TRBJ1-1; V gene: TRBV12-3/TRBV12-4
CDR3 protein: CASSLRVTGDSNEQFF; CDR3 DNA: TGCGCCAGCAGCTTGAGGGTGACAGGGGACAGCAATGAGCAGTTCTTC; D gene: TRBD1; clone size: -; J gene: TRBJ2-1; V gene: TRBV5-1
CDR3 protein: CASSLDPRGVTDTQYF; CDR3 DNA: TGTGCCAGCAGCTTAGATCCGCGGGGGGTCACAGATACGCAGTATTTT; D gene: TRBD2; clone size: many; J gene: TRBJ2-3; V gene: TRBV7-9
CDR3 protein: CASGLVAGSNHLAVNTEAFF; CDR3 DNA: TGTGCTAGTGGTTTGGTAGCCGGGTCTAATCATCTAGCGGTGAACACTGAAGCTTTCTTT; D gene: -; clone size: many; J gene: TRBJ1-1; V gene: TRBV12-5
CDR3 protein: CASSLTKVGGASGQPQHF; CDR3 DNA: TGTGCCAGCAGCTTAACCAAGGTGGGGGGCGCTTCTGGTCAGCCCCAGCATTTT; D gene: -; clone size: few; J gene: TRBJ1-5; V gene: TRBV7-2
CDR3 protein: CASSWGWGGTTEAFF; CDR3 DNA: TGTGCCAGCAGTTGGGGGTGGGGGGGCACCACTGAAGCTTTCTTT; D gene: -; clone size: many; J gene: TRBJ1-1; V gene: TRBV12-3/TRBV12-4
CDR3 protein: CASSPQIEAFF; CDR3 DNA: TGTGCCAGCTCACCACAGATTGAAGCTTTCTTT; D gene: -; clone size: -; J gene: TRBJ1-1; V gene: TRBV18